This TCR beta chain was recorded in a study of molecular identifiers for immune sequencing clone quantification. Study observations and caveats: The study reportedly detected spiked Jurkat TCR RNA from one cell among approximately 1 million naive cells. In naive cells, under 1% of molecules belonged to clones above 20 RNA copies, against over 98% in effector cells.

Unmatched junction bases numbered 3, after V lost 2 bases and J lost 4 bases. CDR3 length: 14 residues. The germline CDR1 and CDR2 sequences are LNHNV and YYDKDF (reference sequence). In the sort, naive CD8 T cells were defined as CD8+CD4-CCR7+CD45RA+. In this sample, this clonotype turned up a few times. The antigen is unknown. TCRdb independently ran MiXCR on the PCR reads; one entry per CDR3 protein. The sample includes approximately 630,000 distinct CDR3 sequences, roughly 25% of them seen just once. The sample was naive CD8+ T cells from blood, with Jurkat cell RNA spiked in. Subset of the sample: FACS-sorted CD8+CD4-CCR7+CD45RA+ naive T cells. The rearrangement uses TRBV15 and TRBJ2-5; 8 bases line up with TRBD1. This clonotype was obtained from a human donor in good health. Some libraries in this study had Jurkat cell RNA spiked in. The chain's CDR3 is CATSRTDRVETQYF. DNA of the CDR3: TGTGCCACCAGCAGAACGGACAGGGTAGAGACCCAGTACTTC.